What follows are 11 T cell receptor beta chains derived from one specimen sequenced in a study of OX40 agonist ivuxolimab in advanced cancers. Generated by immunoSEQ multiplex PCR, the TCRdb table keeps only in-frame clones and is missing some. This table holds approximately 72,000 clones, almost 90% found once. The sequencing here drew on CD4+ or CD8+ T cells sorted from blood, taken in a trial of the OX40 agonist ivuxolimab. These receptors came from an adult with an advanced solid tumor such as melanoma, head and neck, liver or kidney cancer.

The rearrangement joins TRBV20-1 to TRBJ2-7, with D unclear. Trimming removed 1 base from V and 7 bases from J, with 8 bases in between. CDR1 and CDR2 (germline): DFQATT, SNEGSKA (reference sequence). The CDR3 is 11 amino acids. The CDR3 DNA sequence: TGCAGTGCTAGAGGAGATAGGGAGCAGTACTTC. Translated, it gives CSARGDREQYF.

This clone is a singleton in its sample. J is TRBJ2-1 and V is TRBV30, with D perhaps being TRBD1 or TRBD2 (5 bases each). Germline CDR1 reads GTSNPN; CDR2 reads SVGIG (reference sequence). With 5 bases removed from V and 0 bases from J, the gap between germline ends came to 11 bases. This CDR3 has 14 amino acids. CDR3 nucleotides: TGTGCCTGGGCACCAGGGAGCTCCTACAATGAGCAGTTCTTC. As protein: CAWAPGSSYNEQFF.

The chain recombines TRBV6-6 with TRBJ1-6; D is uncertain. V lost 7 bases to trimming and J lost 8 bases, with 15 bases between them. The germline V gene has CDR1 MNHNY and CDR2 SVGAGI (reference sequence). This CDR3 region has 14 residues. CDR3 amino acids: CASTYRVTDSPLHF. In DNA, the CDR3 is TGTGCCAGCACCTACAGAGTAACGGATTCACCCCTCCACTTT.

The chain carries TRBV7-2 and TRBJ1-2; TRBD1 agrees at 9 bases. Per the germline V gene, CDR1 is SGHTA and CDR2 is FQGNSA. V lost 6 bases and J lost 4; bases outside the gene matches: 15. This CDR3 region has 17 residues. CDR3 in amino acids: CASRLTTGTGHFYGYTF. The CDR3 DNA follows: TGTGCCAGCAGACTCACTACCGGGACAGGGCATTTCTATGGCTACACCTTC.

The rearrangement joins TRBV9 to TRBJ1-2; D may be TRBD1 (5 bases). Germline V gene data show CDR1 as SGDLS and CDR2 as YYNGEE. Trimming took off 0 bases at V and 6 bases at J, with 12 bases between the two ends. This CDR3 spans 14 amino acids. CDR3 sequence (DNA): TGTGCCAGCAGCGTAGATGCCTGGGGGGATGGCTACACCTTC. Translated, it gives CASSVDAWGDGYTF.

The chain couples TRBV5-1 to TRBJ2-7, with D tentatively TRBD1 (6 bases). Per germline, CDR1 SGHRS and CDR2 YFSETQ. CDR3 length: 14 amino acids. V lost 0 bases, J lost 3 bases, and 10 bases lay in between. The CDR3 DNA reads TGCGCCAGCAGCTTGGACCAGGGGAACTACGAGCAGTACTTC. Its translation is CASSLDQGNYEQYF.

Details on this clone: Being one base from a much bigger clone, this may be a read error. The J gene is TRBJ1-1, the V gene TRBV5-6; D not certain. Germline V CDR1 and CDR2: SGHDT, YYEEEE. This CDR3 region has 18 residues. V dropped 1 base and J dropped 1 base, with 20 bases sitting between them. The CDR3 DNA follows: TGTGCCAGCAGCTTGCTCCCCTTTAATACAGCCCGGAACACTGAAGCTTTCTTT. It specifies CASSLLPFNTARNTEAFF.

The rearrangement links TRBV30 to TRBJ1-2; D remains unclear. The V and J ends lost 0 bases and 1 base respectively, with 6 bases between them. There are 13 residues in the CDR3. CDR1 GTSNPN and CDR2 SVGIG come from the germline V gene (reference sequence). Written as DNA, the CDR3 is TGTGCCTGGAGTGTATCCCTTAACTATGGCTACACCTTC. Translating gives CAWSVSLNYGYTF. Combining the CDR3 with reference TRBV30 and TRBJ1-2 gives the whole variable domain SQTIHQWPATLVQPVGSPLSLECTVEGTSNPNLYWYRQAAGRGLQLLFYSVGIGQISSEVPQNLSASRPQDRQFILSSKKLLLSDSGFYLCAWSVSLNYGYTFGSGTRLTVV.

This chain joins TRBV6-6 and TRBJ2-5; 7 nucleotides match TRBD2. The junction had 8 bases not matched to a gene; V was cut back by 5 bases and J by 2 bases. CDR1 and CDR2 (germline): MNHNY, SVGAGI (reference sequence). This CDR3 has 15 amino acids. CDR3: CASSLPGGGQETQYF. CDR3 nucleotides: TGTGCCAGCAGTCTCCCTGGGGGGGGACAAGAGACCCAGTACTTC.

The V and J genes are TRBV18 and TRBJ2-5; unclear D gene. The CDR3 consists of 12 residues. Germline V gives CDR1 KGHSH, CDR2 LQKENI. The V gene lost 8 bases and the J gene lost 5 bases, with 12 bases spanning the gap. The CDR3 region has the DNA TGTGCCAGCACCGAATATCGCGAGACCCAGTACTTC. This translates into CASTEYRETQYF.

This chain links TRBV28 with TRBJ2-3; D not certain. The CDR3 is 16 amino acids. The ends were cut back, 6 bases at V and 2 bases at J, with 18 bases in the middle. CDR1 is MDHEN, CDR2 SYDVKM, per germline. The CDR3 DNA reads TGTGCCAGCAGCCCCAGTACATACTTCCCCACAGATACGCAGTATTTT. Protein product: CASSPSTYFPTDTQYF.